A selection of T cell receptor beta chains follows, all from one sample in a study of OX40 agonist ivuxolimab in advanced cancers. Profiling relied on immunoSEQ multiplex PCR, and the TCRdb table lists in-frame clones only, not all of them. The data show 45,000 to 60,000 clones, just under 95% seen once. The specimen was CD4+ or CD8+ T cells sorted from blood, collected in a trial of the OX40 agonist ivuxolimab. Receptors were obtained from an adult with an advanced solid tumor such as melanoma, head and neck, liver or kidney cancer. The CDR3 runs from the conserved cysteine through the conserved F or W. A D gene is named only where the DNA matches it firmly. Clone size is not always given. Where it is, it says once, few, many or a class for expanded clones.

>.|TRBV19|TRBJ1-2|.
CASSIALSFVNYGYTF
TGTGCCAGTAGTATAGCCCTCTCGTTCGTAAACTATGGCTACACCTTC
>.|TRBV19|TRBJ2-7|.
CASSLTLTYEQYF
TGTGCCAGTAGCTTGACACTTACCTACGAGCAGTACTTC
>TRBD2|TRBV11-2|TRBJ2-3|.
CASRSTSGGTDTQYF
TGTGCCAGCAGATCAACTAGCGGGGGCACAGATACGCAGTATTTT
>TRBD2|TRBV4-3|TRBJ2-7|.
CASSQGAGDYEQYF
TGCGCCAGCAGCCAAGGAGCGGGAGACTACGAGCAGTACTTC
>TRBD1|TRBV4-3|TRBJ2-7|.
CASSHSSGTGRYEQYF
TGCGCCAGCAGCCATTCTTCCGGGACAGGGCGCTACGAGCAGTACTTC
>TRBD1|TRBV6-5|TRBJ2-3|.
CASSGTGDADTQYF
TGTGCCAGCAGCGGGACAGGGGACGCAGATACGCAGTATTTT
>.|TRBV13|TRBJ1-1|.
CASSLLGNTEAFF
TGTGCCAGCAGCTTATTGGGTAACACTGAAGCTTTCTTT
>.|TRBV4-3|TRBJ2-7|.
CASSQDWGTYEQYF
TGCGCCAGCAGCCAAGATTGGGGGACCTACGAGCAGTACTTC
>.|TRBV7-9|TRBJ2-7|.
CASSSDHYLTYEQYF
TGTGCCAGCAGCTCAGACCACTACTTAACCTACGAGCAGTACTTC
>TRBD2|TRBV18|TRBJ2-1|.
CASSPPLAGRDEQFF
TGTGCCAGCTCACCACCGCTAGCGGGGCGCGATGAGCAGTTCTTC
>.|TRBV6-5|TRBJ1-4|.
CASSPQRGSWEKLFF
TGTGCCAGCAGTCCCCAACGTGGAAGTTGGGAAAAACTGTTTTTT
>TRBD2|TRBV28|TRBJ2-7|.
CASSLPLVGREMYEQYF
TGTGCCAGCAGTTTACCCCTCGTGGGGAGGGAAATGTACGAGCAGTACTTC
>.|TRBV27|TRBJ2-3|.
CASSPPGVGVLTDTQYF
TGTGCCAGCAGTCCCCCCGGGGTCGGGGTCCTTACAGATACGCAGTATTTT
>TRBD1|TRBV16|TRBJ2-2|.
CASSRGQGKGGELFF
TGTGCCAGCAGCCGCGGACAGGGAAAGGGCGGGGAGCTGTTTTTT
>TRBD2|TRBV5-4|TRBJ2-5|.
CASSYGTRIKETQYF
TGTGCCAGCAGCTACGGGACTAGGATAAAAGAGACCCAGTACTTC
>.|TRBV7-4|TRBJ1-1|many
CASSLGGRQGMNTEAFF
TGTGCCAGCAGCTTAGGGGGCCGGCAGGGAATGAACACTGAAGCTTTCTTT
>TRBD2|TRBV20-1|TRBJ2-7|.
CSAGLAYEQYF
TGCAGTGCTGGACTAGCCTACGAGCAGTACTTC
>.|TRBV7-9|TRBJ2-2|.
CASSPLYTGELFF
TGTGCCAGCAGCCCCCTCTACACCGGGGAGCTGTTTTTT
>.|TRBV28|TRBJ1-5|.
CASSLDTGTREEDQPQHF
TGTGCCAGCAGTTTAGATACCGGGACAAGGGAGGAAGATCAGCCCCAGCATTTT
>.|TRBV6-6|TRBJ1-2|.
CASLEDGYTF
TGTGCCAGTCTCGAGGATGGCTACACCTTC
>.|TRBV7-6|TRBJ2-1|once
CASSLAGGNEQFF
TGTGCCAGCAGCTTGGCCGGGGGCAATGAGCAGTTCTTC
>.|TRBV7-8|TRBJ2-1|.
CASSLGGEILTRSYNEQFF
TGTGCCAGCAGCTTAGGGGGGGAGATCTTGACCCGCTCCTACAATGAGCAGTTCTTC
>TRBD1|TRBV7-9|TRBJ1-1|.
CASSLARGRHTEAFF
TGTGCCAGCAGCTTAGCCAGGGGGCGCCACACTGAAGCTTTCTTT
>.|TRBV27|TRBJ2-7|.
CASSTSSYEQYF
TGTGCCAGCAGTACCAGCTCCTACGAGCAGTACTTC
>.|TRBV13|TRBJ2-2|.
CASSFGTANTGELFF
TGTGCCAGCAGCTTCGGGACTGCTAACACCGGGGAGCTGTTTTTT
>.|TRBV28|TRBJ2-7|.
CASSLESGSWDEQYF
TGTGCCAGCAGTTTAGAGTCAGGGAGTTGGGACGAGCAGTACTTC
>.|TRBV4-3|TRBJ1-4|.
CASSQVWGWTAYATNEKLFF
TGCGCCAGCAGCCAAGTTTGGGGCTGGACAGCCTATGCAACTAATGAAAAACTGTTTTTT
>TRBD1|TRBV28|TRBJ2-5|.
CAARGQPQETQYF
TGTGCGGCCCGGGGACAGCCGCAAGAGACCCAGTACTTC
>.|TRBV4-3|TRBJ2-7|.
CASSQDIMGYEQYF
TGCGCCAGCAGCCAAGATATCATGGGGTACGAGCAGTACTTC
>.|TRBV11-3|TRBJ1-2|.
CASSLGSLARYGYTF
TGTGCCAGCAGCTTAGGGTCCTTGGCTCGCTATGGCTACACCTTC
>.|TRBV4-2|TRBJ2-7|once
CASSPRQESSYEQYF
TGTGCCAGCAGCCCCCGACAGGAGAGCTCCTACGAGCAGTACTTC
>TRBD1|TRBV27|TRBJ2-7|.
CASSLSGTESYEQYF
TGTGCCAGCAGTTTATCCGGGACAGAAAGCTACGAGCAGTACTTC
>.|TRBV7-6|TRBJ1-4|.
CASSILLNEKLFF
TGTGCCAGCAGCATACTCCTAAATGAAAAACTGTTTTTT